The next 23 T cell receptor beta chains were all read from a single sample in a study of T-cell memory formation after mild COVID-19. TCRdb re-called the 5' RACE reads through MiXCR, storing one row per CDR3 protein. The sample consists of 300,000 to 400,000 distinct CDR3 sequences, approximately 27% of them appearing once. Material for sequencing was PBMCs or a T cell subset sorted from them (not recorded which). The receptors stem from an adult woman who had mild COVID-19 (a few samples of this study predate the infection). Cell type and time point are not known.

This clonotype was counted a few times. The chain carries TRBV5-1 and TRBJ1-1; 7 positions agree with TRBD1. Unmatched junction bases numbered 5, after V lost 4 bases and J lost 5 bases. This CDR3 region has 13 residues. From germline, CDR1 is SGHRS and CDR2 YFSETQ. In DNA form, the CDR3 reads TGCGCCAGCAGCACGTCGGGACAGACTGAAGCTTTCTTT. It translates to CASSTSGQTEAFF. Variable domain in full (rest from reference TRBV5-1 and TRBJ1-1): KAGVTQTPRYLIKTRGQQVTLSCSPISGHRSVSWYQQTPGQGLQFLFEYFSETQRNKGNFPGRFSGRQFSNSRSEMNVSTLELGDSALYLCASSTSGQTEAFFGQGTRLTVV.

This clonotype was observed a single time. The V and J genes are TRBV4-1 and TRBJ1-2; a possible D gene is TRBD1 (6 bases). V lost 0 bases to trimming and J lost 4 bases, with 15 bases between them. The CDR3 totals 16 residues. Germline loops: CDR1 MGHRA, CDR2 YSYEKL. CDR3 in amino acids: CASSQEIRGQGYGYTF. Written as DNA, the CDR3 is TGCGCCAGCAGCCAAGAAATCCGGGGGCAAGGCTATGGCTACACCTTC.

V usage is TRBV11-3 and J usage is TRBJ2-3; D is undetermined. The V gene lost 1 base and the J gene lost 6 bases, with 11 bases spanning the gap. The length of the CDR3 is 14 residues. Germline CDR1 is SGHNT and CDR2 is YENEEA. CDR3 coding DNA: TGTGCCAGCAGCTTAGGGCCCCGCCAGGATACGCAGTATTTT. Translation: CASSLGPRQDTQYF.

The rearrangement joins TRBV7-3 to TRBJ1-2; TRBD1 aligns across 9 bases. The CDR3 loop spans 15 amino acids. Germline CDR1 reads SGHTA; CDR2 reads FQGTGA. Trimming removed 5 bases from V and 4 bases from J; junction bases left unmatched: 8. CDR3 DNA: TGTGCCAGCAGCCCCCGCGGACAGGGGATCTATGGCTACACCTTC. It codes for CASSPRGQGIYGYTF.

In nucleotides, the CDR3 is TGTGCCAGTAGAGATCCACCAGGGGAGGCGAACACTGAAGCTTTCTTT. It codes for CASRDPPGEANTEAFF. This chain joins TRBV19 and TRBJ1-1; D is perhaps TRBD1 (6 bases). From germline, CDR1 is LNHDA and CDR2 SQIVND (reference sequence). V was cut by 6 bases and J by 1 base, with 18 bases left in between. The CDR3 length is 16 residues.

V usage is TRBV27 and J usage is TRBJ2-1; perhaps TRBD2 as D (5 bases). The CDR3 consists of 13 residues. With 2 bases removed from V and 12 bases from J, the gap between germline ends came to 14 bases. From germline, CDR1 is MNHEY and CDR2 SMNVEV (reference sequence). The CDR3 reads CASSLKVGVGQFF. The CDR3 bases are TGTGCCAGCAGTTTAAAGGTCGGGGTGGGGCAGTTCTTC.

This clonotype appeared a few times. V gene TRBV9 combines with J gene TRBJ2-3; D is undetermined. The V end was cut by 0 bases, the J end by 5 bases, with 10 bases between. This CDR3 contains 14 residues. In germline, CDR1 is SGDLS, CDR2 YYNGEE. The chain's CDR3 is CASSVATKGDTQYF. CDR3 bases: TGTGCCAGCAGCGTAGCTACGAAGGGAGATACGCAGTATTTT.

V gene TRBV20-1 combines with J gene TRBJ1-1; D possibly corresponds to TRBD1 (6 bases). This CDR3 comprises 14 residues. In germline, CDR1 is DFQATT, CDR2 SNEGSKA (reference sequence). Trimming took 5 bases from V and 3 from J, leaving 16 bases between them. The DNA for the CDR3 is TGCAGTGCTCCGGAAGTCGACAGGTACACTGAAGCTTTCTTT. Its translation: CSAPEVDRYTEAFF.

This clonotype was counted once. The chain couples TRBV6-6 to TRBJ1-2; 7 nucleotides align to TRBD1. Trimming cost V 4 bases and J 4 bases; bases outside gene matches: 9. Germline CDR1 and CDR2: MNHNY and SVGAGI (reference sequence). The CDR3 has 15 amino acids. In DNA, the CDR3 is TGTGCCAGCAGTTTACCAGGGGGACGGGGCTATGGCTACACCTTC. Its translation is CASSLPGGRGYGYTF.

The table lists this clonotype with a few counts. The J gene is TRBJ2-2, the V gene TRBV12-3 or TRBV12-4; weak D call: TRBD1 (6 bases). The V end was cut by 5 bases, the J end by 1 base, with 14 bases between. The CDR3 is made up of 16 amino acids. The DNA of the CDR3 is TGTGCCAGCAGTCCCCGGACGGACAGGAACACCGGGGAGCTGTTTTTT. It yields the protein CASSPRTDRNTGELFF.

This clonotype was counted only a few times. The chain links TRBV29-1 to TRBJ2-1, with D possibly called TRBD1 or TRBD2 (5 bases each). CDR3 length: 13 amino acids. Germline V lookup: CDR1 SQVTM, CDR2 ANQGSEA. The V gene lost 0 bases and the J gene lost 11 bases, with 14 bases spanning the gap. CDR3 DNA sequence: TGCAGCGTTGAAGAATACCGGGACCCGAAGCAGTTCTTC. This gives the protein CSVEEYRDPKQFF.

V is TRBV4-3 and J is TRBJ1-1; D perhaps matches TRBD1 (6 bases). The V end lost 1 base, the J end lost 6 bases, and 15 bases lay between the germline ends. Per the germline V gene, CDR1 is LGHNA and CDR2 is YSLEER. The CDR3 is made up of 15 amino acids. The CDR3 DNA follows: TGCGCCAGCAGCCAAGCAACAGGGTTACTTGCTGAAGCTTTCTTT. Its translation is CASSQATGLLAEAFF.

This clonotype showed up just a few times. The chain couples TRBV19 to TRBJ2-3; TRBD1 agrees at 12 bases. The junction had 6 bases not matched to a gene; V was cut back by 3 bases and J by 5 bases. CDR3 length: 16 amino acids. The germline gives CDR1 LNHDA, CDR2 SQIVND (reference sequence). The CDR3 sequence: CASSIGTGGRVDTQYF. The CDR3 nucleotides read TGTGCCAGTAGTATCGGGACAGGGGGCCGGGTAGATACGCAGTATTTT.

This clonotype was observed once. The rearrangement uses TRBV14 and TRBJ1-2; 10 bases align to TRBD1. The CDR3 has 15 amino acids. V shed 4 bases, J shed 8 bases, and the junction held 10 bases outside the gene matches. Germline V lookup: CDR1 SGHDN, CDR2 FVKESK. The CDR3 nucleotides read TGTGCCAGCAGCCTAAGACAGGGGGCAGTGAGAGGCTACACCTTC. Amino acids: CASSLRQGAVRGYTF.

This chain joins TRBV6-1 and TRBJ1-2; a weak D match, TRBD1 (5 bases). The CDR3 consists of 13 residues. The germline V and J ends were trimmed by 4 bases and 8 bases, with 14 bases remaining between them. CDR1 and CDR2 from the germline V gene are MNHNS and SASEGT. The CDR3 coding sequence is TGTGCCAGCAGTGCCAGGGAAGTGGGGGGCTACACCTTC. Amino acids: CASSAREVGGYTF.

The chain couples TRBV6-2 or TRBV6-3 to TRBJ2-1; 10 bases align to TRBD2. Trimming cost V 7 bases and J 7 bases; bases outside gene matches: 10. The CDR3 is 15 amino acids. CDR1 and CDR2 (germline): MNHEY, SVGEGT. The CDR3 is CASNARSSGGNEQFF. CDR3 bases: TGTGCCAGCAACGCGCGAAGTAGCGGGGGGAATGAGCAGTTCTTC.

The chain joins TRBV25-1 to TRBJ1-1; no clear D gene. CDR3 size: 14 residues. The germline CDR1 and CDR2 sequences are MGHDK and SYGVNS. The V gene lost 5 bases and the J gene lost 2 bases, with 12 bases spanning the gap. DNA for the CDR3: TGTGCCAGCAGTCCCCCAGGATTCAACACTGAAGCTTTCTTT. Encoded protein: CASSPPGFNTEAFF.

The rearrangement links TRBV5-4 to TRBJ2-2, with 9 bases that match TRBD1. V trimming: 0 bases; J trimming: 4 bases; junction bases outside the gene matches: 4. From germline, CDR1 is SGHNT and CDR2 YYREEE (reference sequence). CDR3 size: 16 residues. The CDR3 is CASSLGRTGVTGELFF. CDR3 DNA sequence: TGTGCCAGCAGCTTGGGAAGGACAGGGGTCACCGGGGAGCTGTTTTTT.

This clonotype was seen more than once but under ten times. This chain uses TRBV4-3 with TRBJ2-1, with TRBD2 identical over 10 bases. In germline, CDR1 is LGHNA, CDR2 YSLEER. The CDR3 extends over 18 amino acids. The ends lost 4 bases at V and 9 bases at J; junction bases unmatched: 18. The CDR3 nucleotides are TGCGCCAGCAGCCGAGAGGCTAGCGGGAGTGGGGGATTCGGTGAGCAGTTCTTC. Its translation is CASSREASGSGGFGEQFF.

This clonotype was recorded a few times. Here the CDR3 DNA reads TGTGCCTGGAAGACTAGCGACCTCGGGTACGAGCAGTACTTC. This translates into CAWKTSDLGYEQYF. The chain is built from TRBV30 and TRBJ2-7; 8 nucleotides align to TRBD2. This CDR3 is 14 amino acids long. V was pared by 4 bases and J by 4 bases, with 9 bases of the junction left unmatched. Germline V gene lookup returns CDR1 GTSNPN and CDR2 SVGIG (reference sequence).

This sequence joins TRBV24-1 and TRBJ2-3; D unresolved. Germline-derived CDR1 and CDR2 are KGHDR and SFDVKD. The CDR3 length is 15 residues. V dropped 7 bases and J dropped 4 bases, with 17 bases sitting between them. CDR3 nucleotides: TGTGCCACCAGCCCCCCGGCCCCTGTCCCAGATACGCAGTATTTT. Its translation is CATSPPAPVPDTQYF.

The rearrangement joins TRBV24-1 to TRBJ1-6; D not certain. Trimming took 4 bases from V and 0 from J, leaving 0 bases between them. Per germline, CDR1 KGHDR and CDR2 SFDVKD. The length of the CDR3 is 13 residues. CDR3 nucleotides: TGTGCCACCAGTGACTCCTATAATTCACCCCTCCACTTT. It codes for CATSDSYNSPLHF.

The chain uses TRBV6-5 and TRBJ2-7; 7 nucleotides line up with TRBD1. J was trimmed by 3 bases and V by 0 bases; bases with no gene match: 8. The germline CDR1 and CDR2 sequences are MNHEY and SVGAGI. The CDR3 contains 16 residues. The CDR3 bases are TGTGCCAGCAGTTACTCGAGGTCCGGGACAGACTACGAGCAGTACTTC. Its protein is CASSYSRSGTDYEQYF.